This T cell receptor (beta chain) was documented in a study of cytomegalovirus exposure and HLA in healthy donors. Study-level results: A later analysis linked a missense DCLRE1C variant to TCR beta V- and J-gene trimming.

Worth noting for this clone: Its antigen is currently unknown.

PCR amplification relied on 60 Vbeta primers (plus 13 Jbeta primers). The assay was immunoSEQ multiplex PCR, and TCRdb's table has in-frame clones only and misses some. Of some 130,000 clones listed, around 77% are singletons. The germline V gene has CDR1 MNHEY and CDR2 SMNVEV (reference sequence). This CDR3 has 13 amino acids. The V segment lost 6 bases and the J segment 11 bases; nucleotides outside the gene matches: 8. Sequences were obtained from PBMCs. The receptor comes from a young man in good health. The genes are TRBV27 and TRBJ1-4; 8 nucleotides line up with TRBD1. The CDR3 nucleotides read TGTGCCAGCAGACCAGGACAGGGCGAGAAACTGTTTTTT. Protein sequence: CASRPGQGEKLFF.